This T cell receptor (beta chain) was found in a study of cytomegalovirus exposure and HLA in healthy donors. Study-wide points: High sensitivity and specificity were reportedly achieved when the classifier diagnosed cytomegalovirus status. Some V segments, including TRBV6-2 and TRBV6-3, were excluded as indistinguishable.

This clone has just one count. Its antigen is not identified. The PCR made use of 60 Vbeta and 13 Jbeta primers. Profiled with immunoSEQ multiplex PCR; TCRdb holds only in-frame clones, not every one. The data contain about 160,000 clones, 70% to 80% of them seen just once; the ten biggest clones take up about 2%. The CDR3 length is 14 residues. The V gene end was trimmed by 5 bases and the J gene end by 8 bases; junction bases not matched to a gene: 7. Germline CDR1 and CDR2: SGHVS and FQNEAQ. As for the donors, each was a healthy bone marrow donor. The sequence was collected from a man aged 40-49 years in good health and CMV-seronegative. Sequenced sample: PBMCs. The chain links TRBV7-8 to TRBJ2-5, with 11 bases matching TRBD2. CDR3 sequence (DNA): TGTGCCAGCAGCCCTGGGACTAGCGGACCTACCCAGTACTTC. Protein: CASSPGTSGPTQYF.